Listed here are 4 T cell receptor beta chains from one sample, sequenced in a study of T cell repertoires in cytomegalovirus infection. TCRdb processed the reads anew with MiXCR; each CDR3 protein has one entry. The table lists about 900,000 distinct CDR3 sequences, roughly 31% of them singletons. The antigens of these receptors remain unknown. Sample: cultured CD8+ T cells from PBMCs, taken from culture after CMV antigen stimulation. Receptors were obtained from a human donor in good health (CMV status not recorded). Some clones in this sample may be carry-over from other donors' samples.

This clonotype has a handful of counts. As DNA, the CDR3 is TGCGCCAGCAGCCAAGTAGCGGTACAAAGTTATGGCTACACCTTC. Amino acid sequence: CASSQVAVQSYGYTF. The gene calls are TRBV4-1 and TRBJ1-2; D is ambiguous. This CDR3 is built from 15 residues. The V gene's germline CDR1 is MGHRA and CDR2 YSYEKL. With 1 base removed from V and 5 bases from J, the gap between germline ends came to 14 bases.

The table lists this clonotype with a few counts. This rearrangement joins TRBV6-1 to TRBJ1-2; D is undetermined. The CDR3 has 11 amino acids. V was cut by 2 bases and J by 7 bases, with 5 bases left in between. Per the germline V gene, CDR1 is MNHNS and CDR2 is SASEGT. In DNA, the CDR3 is TGTGCCAGCAGTGAATGGTCTGGCTACACCTTC. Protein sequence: CASSEWSGYTF.

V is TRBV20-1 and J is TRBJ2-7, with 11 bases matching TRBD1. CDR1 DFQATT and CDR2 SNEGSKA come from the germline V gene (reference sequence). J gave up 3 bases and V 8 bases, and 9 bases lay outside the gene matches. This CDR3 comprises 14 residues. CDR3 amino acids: CSPPTGTGGYEQYF. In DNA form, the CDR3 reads TGCAGTCCGCCTACCGGGACAGGGGGCTACGAGCAGTACTTC.

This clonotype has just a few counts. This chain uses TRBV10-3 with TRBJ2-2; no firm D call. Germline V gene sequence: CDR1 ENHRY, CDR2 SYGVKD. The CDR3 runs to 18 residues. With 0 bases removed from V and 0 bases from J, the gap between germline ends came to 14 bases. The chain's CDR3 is CAISESQTLAANTGELFF. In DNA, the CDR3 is TGTGCCATCAGTGAGTCGCAGACTCTGGCCGCGAACACCGGGGAGCTGTTTTTT.